This TCR beta chain was recovered during a study of post-analysis software for immune sequencing data. Study-level background: Clinical courses comprised relapsing-remitting, secondary progressive and progressive-relapsing multiple sclerosis. Whole-study results and caveats: Four or five TRBV segments were more frequent in patients than controls; TRBV5-6, TRBV5-1 and TRBV20-1 belonged to this group. Multiple sclerosis patients had significantly lower normalized Chao1 diversity than controls. Under F measure analysis, samples from one preparation batch co-clustered strongly.

TCR beta libraries were prepared from cDNA with unique molecular identifiers. Via MiXCR, TCRdb re-called the PCR reads, giving one row per CDR3 protein. Among hundreds of thousands of distinct CDR3 sequences listed, around 44% were seen once. The CDR3 loop spans 14 amino acids. Germline CDR1 DFQATT, CDR2 SNEGSKA (reference sequence). V lost 4 bases, J lost 4 bases, and 16 bases lay in between. About this clonotype: Its antigen is not identified.

Sequencing used blood. The sequence derives from a girl aged 10 to 17 with multiple sclerosis. The chain employs TRBV20-1 and TRBJ1-1; perhaps TRBD1 as D (6 bases). Here the CDR3 reads CSATRGQRGTEAFF. The DNA of the CDR3 is TGCAGTGCTACCCGAGGACAGCGAGGCACTGAAGCTTTCTTT.